This T cell receptor (beta chain) was sequenced during a study of T-cell reconstitution after alpha-beta-depleted transplantation in children. This clonotype was seen more than once but under ten times. Its antigen is currently unknown. Notes on the study in general: Where some patients showed high TCRbeta diversity at day 60, it came from recipient T cells and thymic progenitors that had survived. One year post-transplant, T-cell counts and diversity were largely derived from T cells produced anew.

Unique molecular identifiers featured in how the TCRbeta library was prepared. MiXCR was run by TCRdb on the PCR reads, yielding one entry per CDR3 protein. This sample has roughly 490,000 distinct CDR3 sequences, with about an eighth found just once. The CDR3 spans 16 residues. CDR1 LNHNV and CDR2 YYDKDF come from the germline V gene (reference sequence). V shed 0 bases and J shed 3 bases, with 12 bases lying between them. This specimen consisted of PBMCs, mostly from graft donor cells, obtained 180 days after TCRalphabeta/CD19-depleted stem cell transplant. The source is a female patient between 2 and 15 years old who had a stem cell transplant for aplastic anemia, so the T cells may come from the graft donor. This rearrangement joins TRBV15 to TRBJ1-3; D not certain. CDR3 sequence reads: CATSRDAGSGGNTIYF. Written as DNA, the CDR3 is TGTGCCACCAGCAGAGATGCGGGGTCGGGTGGAAACACCATATATTTT.